These 22 T cell receptor beta chains originate from one sample sequenced in a study of T cells in localized non-small cell lung cancer. Profiled with immunoSEQ multiplex PCR; TCRdb holds only in-frame clones, not every one. The repertoire holds approximately 47,000 clones, 85% to 90% seen once, with 2% to 3% in the top ten. The sequencing here drew on PBMCs, taken before any cancer treatment. These receptors were collected from a man aged 40 to 75 with stage II lung adenocarcinoma.

This chain links TRBV30 with TRBJ2-3; 16 bases line up with TRBD2. The length of the CDR3 is 20 residues. In germline, CDR1 is GTSNPN, CDR2 SVGIG (reference sequence). The V and J ends lost 2 bases and 6 bases, in that order; junction bases with no gene match: 17. The CDR3, as DNA: TGTGCCTGGAGTCCCCCGGGACTAGCGGGGGGGACCGTACCCGCCGATACGCAGTATTTT. This gives the protein CAWSPPGLAGGTVPADTQYF.

The chain carries TRBV7-9 and TRBJ1-4; TRBD1 is a possible D gene (6 bases). Germline CDR1 and CDR2: SEHNR and FQNEAQ (reference sequence). Trimming stripped 4 bases from V and 9 bases from J, with 15 bases between. The CDR3 covers 14 residues. The CDR3 DNA reads TGTGCCAGCAGCTCTAAACAGGGTAGGAAAAAACTGTTTTTT. Translated, it gives CASSSKQGRKKLFF.

This chain uses TRBV5-4 with TRBJ2-5; the D call may be TRBD1 or TRBD2 (5 bases each). The V gene's germline CDR1 is SGHNT and CDR2 YYREEE (reference sequence). Trimming shortened V by 2 bases and J by 1 base, and 9 bases separated the two germline ends. This CDR3 contains 14 residues. CDR3 coding DNA: TGTGCCAGCAGCTTCCTTGGGGGCCAAGAGACCCAGTACTTC. Protein product: CASSFLGGQETQYF. Drawing the rest from reference TRBV5-4 and TRBJ2-5, the complete variable domain is ETGVTQSPTHLIKTRGQQVTLRCSSQSGHNTVSWYQQALGQGPQFIFQYYREEENGRGNFPPRFSGLQFPNYSSELNVNALELDDSALYLCASSFLGGQETQYFGPGTRLLVL.

The chain links TRBV7-6 to TRBJ2-2, with D possibly TRBD1 on 6 matching bases. The germline V and J ends were trimmed by 1 base and 0 bases, with 12 bases remaining between them. The V gene's germline CDR1 is SGHVS and CDR2 FNYEAQ. The CDR3 length is 17 residues. DNA for the CDR3: TGTGCCAGCAGCTTAGTGGGGCCAGGGGCGAACACCGGGGAGCTGTTTTTT. This codes for CASSLVGPGANTGELFF.

V gene TRBV2 combines with J gene TRBJ2-3; possible D gene TRBD1, 5 bases. Germline V lookup: CDR1 SNHLY, CDR2 FYNNEI. Trimming shortened V by 6 bases and J by 5 bases, and 12 bases separated the two germline ends. This CDR3 spans 13 amino acids. CDR3 nucleotides: TGTGCCAGCAGACCCGCCGGACAAGATACGCAGTATTTT. This codes for CASRPAGQDTQYF. The entire variable domain, with the rest obtained from reference TRBV2 and TRBJ2-3, is as follows: EPEVTQTPSHQVTQMGQEVILRCVPISNHLYFYWYRQILGQKVEFLVSFYNNEISEKSEIFDDQFSVERPDGSNFTLKIRSTKLEDSAMYFCASRPAGQDTQYFGPGTRLTVL.

J is TRBJ2-1 and V is TRBV6-1; 11 bases line up with TRBD2. Trimming removed 2 bases from V and 4 bases from J; junction bases left unmatched: 10. Germline values: CDR1 MNHNS, CDR2 SASEGT. This CDR3 is 18 amino acids long. CDR3: CASSERATGTSGYNEQFF. CDR3 bases: TGTGCCAGCAGTGAACGGGCCACCGGGACTAGCGGATACAATGAGCAGTTCTTC.

The chain joins TRBV18 to TRBJ2-1, with TRBD2 matching over 11 bases. The CDR3 has 20 residues. Germline CDR1 KGHSH, CDR2 LQKENI. The junction had 16 bases not matched to a gene; V was cut back by 6 bases and J by 0 bases. The CDR3 DNA follows: TGTGCCAGCTCGTTCTTAGCGGGGGGGCAACGGGCCAGCTCCTACAATGAGCAGTTCTTC. Translating gives CASSFLAGGQRASSYNEQFF.

This sequence joins TRBV21-1 and TRBJ2-7; the table assigns TRBD2, which was not confirmed against the DNA. TRBV21-1 is a documented pseudogene. The CDR3 has 18 amino acids. The CDR3 coding sequence is TGTGCCAGCAGCAATTCGAATTCGCGGTGTATGTGCTCCTACGAGCGGTACTTC. Translating gives CASSNSNSRCMCSYERYF.

The genes are TRBV5-3 and TRBJ2-2, with D maybe TRBD1 (6 bases). TRBV5-3 is filed as an ORF, its function uncertain. V lost 6 bases and J lost 3, with 15 bases in between. The CDR3 is made up of 15 amino acids. The CDR3 DNA reads TGTGCCAGAAAGAGCAGGGGAAGGTACACCGGGGAGCTGTTTTTT. Translation gives CARKSRGRYTGELFF.

This clone was observed once. The genes are TRBV5-5 and TRBJ2-4, with 9 bases fitting TRBD1. V lost 3 bases to trimming and J lost 13 bases; unmatched junction nucleotides: 8. This CDR3 comprises 13 residues. In germline, CDR1 is SGHKS, CDR2 YYEKEE (reference sequence). CDR3 region: CASSSDRGTTQYF. The CDR3 nucleotides read TGTGCCAGCAGCTCGGACAGGGGCACTACACAGTACTTC.

Here the CDR3 reads CASSLMSSRQETQYF. For the CDR3, the DNA is TGTGCCAGCAGCTTAATGTCGAGCCGCCAAGAGACCCAGTACTTC. The V gene is TRBV7-7, the J gene TRBJ2-5, with D uncertain. V gave up 2 bases and J gave up 1 base, with 11 bases separating them. The CDR3 sequence is 15 residues long. Germline CDR1 SSHAT, CDR2 FNYEAQ (reference sequence).

The table lists this clone with a count of one. V is TRBV5-1 and J is TRBJ2-5; D uncertain. V was shortened by 7 bases and J by 2 bases, with 12 bases between the two germline ends. The germline gives CDR1 SGHRS, CDR2 YFSETQ. The CDR3 loop spans 13 amino acids. The CDR3 nucleotides read TGCGCCAGCTTCGTGGGGAATCAAGAGACCCAGTACTTC. It codes for CASFVGNQETQYF. The variable domain in full, with the rest retrieved from reference TRBV5-1 and TRBJ2-5, is KAGVTQTPRYLIKTRGQQVTLSCSPISGHRSVSWYQQTPGQGLQFLFEYFSETQRNKGNFPGRFSGRQFSNSRSEMNVSTLELGDSALYLCASFVGNQETQYFGPGTRLLVL.

This clone qualifies as medium-sized (0.01 to 0.1%). The J gene is TRBJ2-3, the V gene TRBV6-1, with TRBD1 as a possible D gene (5 bases). Germline CDR1 is MNHNS and CDR2 is SASEGT. The CDR3 covers 15 residues. V gave up 3 bases and J gave up 0 bases, with 10 bases separating them. The CDR3 nucleotides are TGTGCCAGCAGTGAGGGGCCATTAAGCACAGATACGCAGTATTTT. As protein: CASSEGPLSTDTQYF.

This rearrangement joins TRBV6-6 to TRBJ1-3, with D possibly TRBD1 on 6 matching bases. Between the trimmed V and J ends, which lost 6 bases and 6 bases, there was a span of 15 bases. CDR3 size: 14 residues. The V gene's germline CDR1 is MNHNY and CDR2 SVGAGI (reference sequence). In nucleotides, the CDR3 is TGTGCCAGCAGGCTACAGGGAATGGCAAACACCATATATTTT. Encoded protein: CASRLQGMANTIYF.

The CDR3 loop is CASGPRGETQYF. CDR3 nucleotide sequence: TGTGCCAGCGGGCCCAGGGGGGAGACCCAGTACTTC. The chain employs TRBV6-5 and TRBJ2-5; 7 bases line up with TRBD1. In germline, CDR1 is MNHEY, CDR2 SVGAGI. J was trimmed by 5 bases and V by 8 bases; bases with no gene match: 5. This CDR3 is built from 12 residues.

This clone was recorded only once. The chain has TRBV12-5 and TRBJ2-1, with 7 positions matching TRBD1. This CDR3 is 14 amino acids long. J was trimmed by 0 bases and V by 8 bases; bases with no gene match: 4. The germline V gene encodes CDR1 LGHNT and CDR2 FRNRAP. This chain's CDR3 is CASSRTGSYNEQFF. The CDR3 nucleotides read TGTGCTAGTTCCCGGACAGGCTCCTACAATGAGCAGTTCTTC.

The chain is built from TRBV7-8 and TRBJ1-2; D is ambiguous. The germline V gene encodes CDR1 SGHVS and CDR2 FQNEAQ. The CDR3 runs to 14 residues. The V end lost 1 base, the J end lost 5 bases, and 11 bases lay between the germline ends. In DNA, the CDR3 is TGTGCCAGCAGCTTAGTCACCAGTGGTTATGGCTACACCTTC. Translated: CASSLVTSGYGYTF.

This chain connects TRBV30 to TRBJ2-5, with 11 bases lining up with TRBD2. The ends lost 0 bases at V and 5 bases at J; junction bases unmatched: 5. CDR1 is GTSNPN and CDR2 is SVGIG in the germline V gene (reference sequence). This CDR3 comprises 15 residues. For the CDR3, the DNA is TGTGCCTGGAGTGTACTAGCGGGGGCTGGGGAGACCCAGTACTTC. Amino acids: CAWSVLAGAGETQYF.

J is TRBJ1-5 and V is TRBV2; D is unclear. Trimming left V 6 bases short and J 6 bases short, with 12 bases between. CDR1 SNHLY and CDR2 FYNNEI come from the germline V gene. The CDR3 has 13 residues. The CDR3 DNA sequence: TGTGCCAGCAGGGACCTGGAGAGTCAGCCCCAGCATTTT. Translating gives CASRDLESQPQHF.

The rearrangement links TRBV9 to TRBJ2-7; TRBD2 aligns across 7 bases. CDR1 and CDR2 from the germline V gene are SGDLS and YYNGEE. Trimming at V came to 4 bases and at J to 0 bases, leaving 10 bases not matched to a gene. The CDR3 has 16 amino acids. This CDR3 reads CASSPGGLGHSYEQYF. The CDR3 nucleotides read TGTGCCAGCAGCCCGGGAGGACTAGGGCACTCCTACGAGCAGTACTTC.

This rearrangement joins TRBV19 to TRBJ2-1; TRBD2 matches 14 bases. J gave up 7 bases and V 5 bases, and 13 bases lay outside the gene matches. The CDR3 totals 18 residues. Germline CDR1 is LNHDA and CDR2 is SQIVND (reference sequence). CDR3 protein: CASSYRLAGGLLKNEQFF. The DNA for the CDR3 is TGTGCCAGTAGTTATCGACTAGCGGGGGGGCTACTTAAAAATGAGCAGTTCTTC.

The rearrangement uses TRBV7-6 and TRBJ2-3; possibly TRBD1 or TRBD2 for D (5 bases each). Trimming stripped 6 bases from V and 2 bases from J, with 21 bases between. There are 17 residues in the CDR3. Germline V lookup: CDR1 SGHVS, CDR2 FNYEAQ. The CDR3 sequence is CASSSWGNADDTDTQYF. The CDR3 nucleotides read TGTGCCAGCAGTTCGTGGGGGAACGCGGACGACACAGATACGCAGTATTTT.